Following are 10 T cell receptor beta chains from one sample sequenced in a study of T cell responses to AZD1222 COVID-19 vaccine. Sequencing used immunoSEQ multiplex PCR; TCRdb keeps in-frame clones, though not all of them. The sample contains roughly 100,000 clones, over 75% of which appear only once. Sequences were derived from peripheral blood, sampled on day 0 of AZD1222 vaccination. These receptors originate from an adult in good health.

This clone has a single count. The chain recombines TRBV19 with TRBJ1-1; 9 bases align to TRBD1. The V and J ends lost 8 bases and 4 bases, in that order; junction bases with no gene match: 17. Germline CDR1 and CDR2: LNHDA and SQIVND (reference sequence). The CDR3 runs to 17 residues. The CDR3 sequence: CASRTGTGRIGVTEAFF. In DNA, the CDR3 is TGTGCCAGTCGAACCGGGACAGGGAGAATCGGCGTCACTGAAGCTTTCTTT. The whole variable domain, remainder taken from reference TRBV19 and TRBJ1-1, is DGGITQSPKYLFRKEGQNVTLSCEQNLNHDAMYWYRQDPGQGLRLIYYSQIVNDFQKGDIAEGYSVSREKKESFPLTVTSAQKNPTAFYLCASRTGTGRIGVTEAFFGQGTRLTVV.

This sequence joins TRBV7-9 and TRBJ2-7; tentative D call: TRBD1 (6 bases). CDR1 SEHNR and CDR2 FQNEAQ come from the germline V gene (reference sequence). The CDR3 contains 14 residues. Trimming left V 5 bases short and J 3 bases short, with 14 bases between. The CDR3 DNA sequence: TGTGCCAGCAGCCAATCCTCAGGGGACTACGAGCAGTACTTC. This gives the protein CASSQSSGDYEQYF.

This clone appeared a single time. V gene TRBV28 combines with J gene TRBJ1-6; D gene ambiguous. The V end lost 5 bases, the J end lost 3 bases, and 11 bases lay between the germline ends. Looked up from germline, CDR1 is MDHEN and CDR2 is SYDVKM. The CDR3 contains 15 residues. The CDR3 nucleotides read TGTGCCAGCAGTCCGGGAGGGTACTATAATTCACCCCTCCACTTT. Translated, it gives CASSPGGYYNSPLHF.

J is TRBJ2-1 and V is TRBV5-4, with TRBD2 matching 10 bases. The CDR3 is made up of 15 amino acids. Germline V gives CDR1 SGHNT, CDR2 YYREEE (reference sequence). V shed 1 base and J 3 bases; nucleotides not matched to a gene: 1. The CDR3 bases are TGTGCCAGCAGCTTGACTAGCGGGGACTACAATGAGCAGTTCTTC. Protein: CASSLTSGDYNEQFF.

The CDR3 sequence is CASGLSRGETQYF. In DNA, the CDR3 is TGTGCTAGTGGTTTGTCCCGGGGGGAGACCCAGTACTTC. V and J are TRBV12-5 and TRBJ2-5; D may be TRBD2 (6 bases). The CDR3 covers 13 residues. V was clipped by 2 bases and J by 5 bases, with 9 bases between them. The germline V gene has CDR1 LGHNT and CDR2 FRNRAP.

The rearrangement joins TRBV5-4 to TRBJ2-6, with D unclear. Germline V gives CDR1 SGHNT, CDR2 YYREEE (reference sequence). The CDR3 has 14 residues. The V and J ends lost 1 base and 3 bases respectively, with 5 bases between them. This CDR3 reads CASSLRVGANVLTF. Here the CDR3 DNA reads TGTGCCAGCAGCTTGAGGGTTGGGGCCAACGTCCTGACTTTC.

The table lists this clone with a count of one. As the CDR3 is not closed by the conserved phenylalanine or tryptophan, this likely results from a read error. It is unclear where the CDR3 begins or ends on the DNA, so no DNA is shown, and the CDR3 is as TCRdb lists it. This chain connects TRBV10-1 to TRBJ1-1. The CDR3 region is 12 residues in length, termini included. Germline CDR1 reads WNHNN; CDR2 reads SYGVQD (reference sequence). Here the CDR3 reads CASSESVRIVFV.

V usage is TRBV27 and J usage is TRBJ2-4; the D gene is possibly TRBD1 (6 bases). There are 15 residues in the CDR3. The germline V gene has CDR1 MNHEY and CDR2 SMNVEV (reference sequence). V was trimmed by 2 bases and J by 9 bases, leaving 17 bases between them. The CDR3 is CASSLGTLNTAIQYF. The CDR3 nucleotides read TGTGCCAGCAGTTTAGGGACATTAAATACGGCCATTCAGTACTTC.

The gene calls are TRBV11-2 and TRBJ1-1, with 7 bases fitting TRBD1. CDR1 is SGHAT, CDR2 FQNNGV, per germline. V was pared by 4 bases and J by 5 bases, with 10 bases of the junction left unmatched. The CDR3 covers 15 residues. CDR3 protein: CASSSSPGQTTEAFF. In DNA, the CDR3 is TGTGCCAGCAGCTCCTCTCCGGGACAGACGACTGAAGCTTTCTTT. Supplemented by reference TRBV11-2 and TRBJ1-1, the full variable domain reads EAGVAQSPRYKIIEKRQSVAFWCNPISGHATLYWYQQILGQGPKLLIQFQNNGVVDDSQLPKDRFSAERLKGVDSTLKIQPAKLEDSAVYLCASSSSPGQTTEAFFGQGTRLTVV.

The CDR3 region has the DNA TGTGCCAGCAGCCAAACTAGCACAGATACGCAGTATTTT. Protein sequence: CASSQTSTDTQYF. The chain combines TRBV3-1 (or the pseudogene TRBV3-2) with TRBJ2-3; D ambiguous. V lost 2 bases and J 0 bases, leaving 3 bases between the germline ends. CDR1 and CDR2 (germline): LGHDT, YNNKEL (reference sequence). The CDR3 contains 13 residues.